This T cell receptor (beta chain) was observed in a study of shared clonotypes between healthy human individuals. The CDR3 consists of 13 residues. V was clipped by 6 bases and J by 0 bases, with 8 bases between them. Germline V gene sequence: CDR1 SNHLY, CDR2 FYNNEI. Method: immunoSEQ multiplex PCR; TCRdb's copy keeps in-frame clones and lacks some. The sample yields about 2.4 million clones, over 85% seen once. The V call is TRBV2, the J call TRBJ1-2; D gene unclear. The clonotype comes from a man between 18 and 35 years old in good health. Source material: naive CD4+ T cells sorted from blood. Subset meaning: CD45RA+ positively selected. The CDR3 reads CASRMDANYGYTF. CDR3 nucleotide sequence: TGTGCCAGCAGGATGGACGCTAACTATGGCTACACCTTC. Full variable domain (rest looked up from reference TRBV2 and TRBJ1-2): EPEVTQTPSHQVTQMGQEVILRCVPISNHLYFYWYRQILGQKVEFLVSFYNNEISEKSEIFDDQFSVERPDGSNFTLKIRSTKLEDSAMYFCASRMDANYGYTFGSGTRLTVV.